Given below is one TCR beta chain in context. What it recognizes is unknown. Enrolled prospectively were adult allogeneic hematopoietic cell transplant recipients whose graft-versus-host disease was steroid-refractory. Libraries were prepared by immunoSEQ multiplex PCR; TCRdb keeps only in-frame clonotypes and omits some of them. The top ten clones hold roughly a tenth of a sample with under 2,000 clones, more than 75% of them seen once. The data were obtained in a study of tissue T cells after allogeneic stem cell transplantation. General study points: Few T cell clones were shared across patients, but motif clusters showed tissue-specific shared signatures.

Germline CDR1 and CDR2: LNHDA and SQIVND (reference sequence). The V end was cut by 9 bases, the J end by 3 bases, with 5 bases between. The CDR3 has 10 amino acids. The chain carries TRBV19 and TRBJ1-2; D remains unclear. The origin of this receptor is a male patient aged 60 or older with steroid-refractory graft-versus-host disease after an allogeneic stem cell transplant. The graft donor may account for some of the T cells. The sequencing here drew on stomach tissue, taken at autopsy. CDR3 sequence (DNA): TGTGCCAGCAATCACTATGGCTACACCTTC. It is translated as CASNHYGYTF.